What follows describes a single T cell receptor (beta chain). Its cognate antigen is unknown. Germline and junction disagree at one end, which may indicate a read error. The template was RNA from unsorted bulk tissue. The CDR3 length is 16 residues. CDR1 LGHNA and CDR2 YNFKEQ come from the germline V gene. TCRbeta libraries were built with three rounds of nested PCR, modified from ARM-PCR. TCRdb re-analysed the multiplex PCR reads in MiXCR, keeping a single row per CDR3 protein. The profile shows approximately 75,000 distinct CDR3 sequences, 77% of them singletons. This sample stems from a study of tumor and adjacent non-tumor tissue in lung cancer. For the study at large: There were approximately twelve adenocarcinoma, a couple of squamous cell carcinoma and 1 small cell lung cancer cases. Study-level results: Higher tumor TCR diversity was associated with shorter survival. Tumor repertoires had a smaller top 100 clone share than normal lung.

The receptor's source is a woman in her 50s with non-small cell lung cancer. The sequenced sample consisted of lung tumor tissue. The rearrangement joins TRBV4-2 to TRBJ2-3; D is unclear. The CDR3 sequence: CTSSQDMAVTQDTQYF. The CDR3, as DNA: TGTACCAGTAGCCAAGATATGGCAGTTACCCAGGATACGCAGTATTTT.